The 29 T cell receptor beta chains presented below share a single source sample, sequenced in a study of PD-1 blockade in classical Hodgkin lymphoma (dated by TCRdb to 2019 to 2021). The library relied on the immunoSEQ multiplex PCR assay. Imported from immuneACCESS, the table was reduced by TCRdb to in-frame sequences with V and J called. These copies leave out some clones; in studies compared against another copy, an unresolved V gene accounts for under half, and the cause of the remainder is not known. The sample includes tens of thousands of clones, with roughly 89% observed a single time. The ten largest account for approximately 15% of the sample. According to the study, the label for this sample's time point signals: cycle 4 day 1 (C4D1), after more than five weeks of nivolumab. Every trial patient had relapsed following autologous stem cell transplantation, and prior brentuximab vedotin exposure was what differed among cohorts A, B and C.

This specimen consisted of peripheral blood mononuclear cells (PBMCs), obtained before the fourth cycle of nivolumab. The receptors originated from a human donor with classical Hodgkin lymphoma.

This clone has only one observation. V and J are TRBV11-2 and TRBJ2-7, with 12 bases that match TRBD2. The CDR3 spans 15 residues. Germline CDR1 is SGHAT and CDR2 is FQNNGV. J was trimmed by 4 bases and V by 5 bases; bases with no gene match: 6. The CDR3 here is CASSATSGSRYEQYF. Here the CDR3 DNA reads TGTGCCAGCAGCGCGACTAGCGGGAGTCGGTACGAGCAGTACTTC.

For the CDR3, the DNA is TGTGCCAGCAGTTCTTTAGACATTCACCTCAATCAGCCCCAGCATTTT. This translates into CASSSLDIHLNQPQHF. This sequence joins TRBV6-5 and TRBJ1-5; no definite D call. Trimming removed 4 bases from V and 3 bases from J, with 16 bases in between. The CDR3 loop spans 16 amino acids. CDR1 and CDR2 from the germline V gene are MNHEY and SVGAGI.

In its sample, this clone was seen a few times. The chain recombines TRBV27 with TRBJ2-5; 9 bases fit TRBD1. With 3 bases clipped from V and 5 bases from J, the junction kept 7 bases outside the gene matches. Looked up from germline, CDR1 is MNHEY and CDR2 is SMNVEV (reference sequence). This CDR3 spans 15 amino acids. In DNA form, the CDR3 reads TGTGCCAGCAGTTTGGATACAGGGGGCAGGGAGACCCAGTACTTC. It specifies CASSLDTGGRETQYF.

The chain is built from TRBV9 and TRBJ2-2; D gene uncertain. This CDR3 spans 12 amino acids. V was clipped by 3 bases and J by 1 base, with 1 base between them. The germline CDR1 and CDR2 sequences are SGDLS and YYNGEE. CDR3 DNA sequence: TGTGCCAGCAGCGAGAACACCGGGGAGCTGTTTTTT. Translated: CASSENTGELFF. Supplemented by reference TRBV9 and TRBJ2-2, the full variable domain reads DSGVTQTPKHLITATGQRVTLRCSPRSGDLSVYWYQQSLDQGLQFLIQYYNGEERAKGNILERFSAQQFPDLHSELNLSSLELGDSALYFCASSENTGELFFGEGSRLTVL.

This clone showed up just a few times. The chain joins TRBV25-1 to TRBJ1-6, with 7 bases that match TRBD1. Germline CDR1 reads MGHDK; CDR2 reads SYGVNS. The CDR3 extends over 15 amino acids. V gave up 7 bases and J gave up 1 base; unmatched junction bases: 4. This CDR3 is CASTSDRSYNSPLHF. CDR3 nucleotides: TGTGCCAGCACCTCGGACAGGTCCTATAATTCACCCCTCCACTTT.

The sample holds a few counts of this clone. The rearrangement links TRBV5-5 to TRBJ1-5, with D perhaps TRBD1 (6 bases). The CDR3 totals 18 residues. Germline V lookup: CDR1 SGHKS, CDR2 YYEKEE (reference sequence). Trimming took 0 bases from V and 3 from J, leaving 19 bases between them. The CDR3 sequence is CASSLVETGSIYNQPQHF. CDR3 in DNA: TGTGCCAGCAGCTTGGTCGAAACAGGGTCGATTTACAATCAGCCCCAGCATTTT.

The chain has TRBV2 and TRBJ2-2; TRBD2 is a possible D gene (6 bases). The germline V and J ends were trimmed by 8 bases and 2 bases, with 15 bases remaining between them. The CDR3 length is 15 residues. The germline V gene has CDR1 SNHLY and CDR2 FYNNEI. CDR3 protein: CASLREDYNTGELFF. In DNA form, the CDR3 reads TGTGCCAGCCTCCGCGAGGACTATAACACCGGGGAGCTGTTTTTT. Full variable domain (rest looked up from reference TRBV2 and TRBJ2-2): EPEVTQTPSHQVTQMGQEVILRCVPISNHLYFYWYRQILGQKVEFLVSFYNNEISEKSEIFDDQFSVERPDGSNFTLKIRSTKLEDSAMYFCASLREDYNTGELFFGEGSRLTVL.

The chain carries TRBV13 and TRBJ2-7; 9 bases are shared with TRBD1. Looked up from germline, CDR1 is PRHDT and CDR2 is FYEKMQ (reference sequence). This CDR3 is 18 amino acids long. V lost 2 bases and J lost 3; bases outside the gene matches: 14. The CDR3 coding sequence is TGTGCCAGCAGCTTAATTGGGGATCCGGGACAGGGAGTCTACGAGCAGTACTTC. Amino acid sequence: CASSLIGDPGQGVYEQYF.

The rearrangement links TRBV5-1 to TRBJ2-1; 7 nucleotides line up with TRBD2. Trimming at V came to 4 bases and at J to 6 bases, leaving 10 bases not matched to a gene. The CDR3 loop spans 15 amino acids. CDR1 is SGHRS and CDR2 is YFSETQ in the germline V gene. CDR3 region: CASSPLARTSNEQFF. CDR3 sequence (DNA): TGCGCCAGCAGCCCACTAGCGAGGACCTCCAATGAGCAGTTCTTC.

This sequence joins TRBV7-9 and TRBJ2-7; possibly TRBD1 for D (7 bases). V was cut by 4 bases and J by 2 bases, with 12 bases left in between. Germline assignment: CDR1 SEHNR and CDR2 FQNEAQ (reference sequence). CDR3 length: 14 residues. The CDR3 protein is CASSSGDRAYEQYF. The DNA for the CDR3 is TGTGCCAGCAGCTCGGGAGACAGGGCCTACGAGCAGTACTTC.

The chain has TRBV11-2 and TRBJ2-1; 10 bases map to TRBD1. The V segment lost 7 bases and the J segment 8 bases; nucleotides outside the gene matches: 8. This CDR3 has 14 residues. Germline CDR1 is SGHAT and CDR2 is FQNNGV. This CDR3 reads CASIARDRGDEQFF. Written as DNA, the CDR3 is TGTGCCAGCATCGCCCGGGACAGGGGCGATGAGCAGTTCTTC.

This clone was seen only a few times. The chain uses TRBV10-3 and TRBJ2-5, with 10 bases fitting TRBD2. CDR1 is ENHRY and CDR2 is SYGVKD in the germline V gene. This CDR3 contains 15 residues. V lost 2 bases and J lost 11; bases outside the gene matches: 11. The DNA for the CDR3 is TGTGCCATCAGTGAGGGGCAGCGGACTAGCGGATTTCAGTACTTC. Encoded protein: CAISEGQRTSGFQYF.

This chain joins TRBV5-1 and TRBJ2-7, with a weak D call TRBD1 (5 bases). CDR1 is SGHRS and CDR2 is YFSETQ in the germline V gene. V lost 0 bases, J lost 3 bases, and 13 bases lay in between. This CDR3 is 15 amino acids long. The chain's CDR3 is CASSLVARADYEQYF. The CDR3 region has the DNA TGCGCCAGCAGCTTGGTAGCCAGGGCGGACTACGAGCAGTACTTC.

The chain recombines TRBV7-8 with TRBJ2-7; D not certain. Germline CDR1 SGHVS, CDR2 FQNEAQ. Trimming took 2 bases from V and 2 from J, leaving 19 bases between them. CDR3 size: 17 residues. The CDR3 coding sequence is TGTGCCAGCAGCTTAAATCAATGGGCACAGACGGCCTACGAGCAGTACTTC. Its protein is CASSLNQWAQTAYEQYF.

The genes are TRBV28 and TRBJ1-1; maybe TRBD1 (5 bases). V was clipped by 2 bases and J by 8 bases, with 12 bases between them. The CDR3 has 13 residues. CDR1 and CDR2 (germline): MDHEN, SYDVKM. CDR3 region: CASSLGGGVEAFF. Here the CDR3 DNA reads TGTGCCAGCAGTTTAGGGGGAGGGGTCGAAGCTTTCTTT.

In its sample, this clone was seen a few times. This chain links TRBV5-1 with TRBJ2-7; 16 bases align to TRBD2. V lost 3 bases and J lost 6; bases outside the gene matches: 12. The CDR3 length is 18 residues. CDR1 is SGHRS and CDR2 is YFSETQ in the germline V gene. CDR3 region: CASSSGTSGREWVREQYF. The CDR3, as DNA: TGCGCCAGCAGCTCCGGGACTAGCGGGAGGGAGTGGGTACGCGAGCAGTACTTC.

J is TRBJ2-7 and V is TRBV5-1; D possibly corresponds to TRBD1 (6 bases). CDR1 is SGHRS and CDR2 is YFSETQ in the germline V gene. This CDR3 comprises 16 residues. Trimming left V 3 bases short and J 0 bases short, with 16 bases between. Here the CDR3 reads CASSSWTVTSSYEQYF. The CDR3, as DNA: TGCGCCAGCAGCTCGTGGACAGTTACTAGCTCCTACGAGCAGTACTTC.

This chain connects TRBV7-2 to TRBJ2-7; D remains ambiguous. Germline loops: CDR1 SGHTA, CDR2 FQGNSA. This CDR3 region has 13 residues. Trimming took 0 bases from V and 6 from J, leaving 9 bases between them. The CDR3 nucleotides read TGTGCCAGCAGCTTAGCTCCCCCCTCCGAGCAGTACTTC. This codes for CASSLAPPSEQYF.

The V and J genes are TRBV4-1 and TRBJ1-1; D unresolved. V lost 6 bases to trimming and J lost 1 base, with 9 bases between them. The CDR3 loop spans 13 amino acids. Germline loops: CDR1 MGHRA, CDR2 YSYEKL. CDR3 sequence: CASRRIRNTEAFF. DNA for the CDR3: TGCGCCAGCAGGAGAATACGGAACACTGAAGCTTTCTTT.

The genes are TRBV19 and TRBJ1-1; the match to TRBD1 covers 9 bases. There are 19 residues in the CDR3. From germline, CDR1 is LNHDA and CDR2 SQIVND (reference sequence). V lost 0 bases and J lost 0; bases outside the gene matches: 11. The CDR3 here is CASSIDAMDRGSMNTEAFF. In DNA form, the CDR3 reads TGTGCCAGTAGTATAGATGCTATGGACAGGGGTTCTATGAACACTGAAGCTTTCTTT.

The chain joins TRBV6-4 to TRBJ2-1; D uncertain. The germline V and J ends were trimmed by 0 bases and 0 bases, with 3 bases remaining between them. This CDR3 region has 14 residues. From germline, CDR1 is MRHNA and CDR2 SNTAGT. The CDR3 nucleotides are TGTGCCAGCAGTGACTCGGACTCCTACAATGAGCAGTTCTTC. This sequence encodes CASSDSDSYNEQFF.

This rearrangement joins TRBV5-8 to TRBJ2-3; D may match TRBD1 or TRBD2 (5 bases each). Germline assignment: CDR1 SGHTS and CDR2 YDEGEE. This CDR3 spans 15 amino acids. Trimming pared 4 bases from V and 2 bases from J, leaving 14 bases between. This chain's CDR3 is CASSRDGYHTDTQYF. CDR3 coding DNA: TGTGCCAGCAGCAGGGACGGTTACCACACAGATACGCAGTATTTT.

J is TRBJ1-5 and V is TRBV5-1, with TRBD1 matching over 8 bases. J gave up 6 bases and V 4 bases, and 9 bases lay outside the gene matches. The CDR3 loop spans 15 amino acids. Germline-derived CDR1 and CDR2 are SGHRS and YFSETQ. CDR3 loop: CASSEGQGGAQPQHF. In DNA form, the CDR3 reads TGCGCCAGCAGCGAAGGACAGGGAGGGGCTCAGCCCCAGCATTTT.

This chain uses TRBV7-3 with TRBJ2-7; D is unclear. CDR3 length: 14 amino acids. Trimming shortened V by 2 bases and J by 0 bases, and 8 bases separated the two germline ends. CDR1 is SGHTA, CDR2 FQGTGA, per germline. The CDR3 DNA reads as TGTGCCAGCAGCTTATTCCCAGACTCCTACGAGCAGTACTTC. Its translation: CASSLFPDSYEQYF.

This chain uses TRBV9 with TRBJ2-5; possible D gene TRBD1, 5 bases. CDR1 and CDR2 (germline): SGDLS, YYNGEE. With 0 bases removed from V and 5 bases from J, the gap between germline ends came to 17 bases. The CDR3 covers 16 residues. The CDR3 sequence is CASSVDSSGRVETQYF. The CDR3 DNA reads TGTGCCAGCAGCGTAGACAGTTCTGGCAGGGTGGAGACCCAGTACTTC.

The rearrangement links TRBV30 to TRBJ2-1, with unresolved D. The CDR3 sequence is 16 residues long. Deletions cut 5 bases from V and 0 bases from J, with 17 bases between. CDR1 GTSNPN and CDR2 SVGIG come from the germline V gene (reference sequence). The CDR3 protein is CAWHTIRASSYNEQFF. The CDR3 coding sequence is TGTGCCTGGCATACAATTCGAGCCAGCTCCTACAATGAGCAGTTCTTC.

The J gene is TRBJ2-2, the V gene TRBV10-1; D unclear. V gave up 0 bases and J gave up 7 bases, with 3 bases separating them. Germline assignment: CDR1 WNHNN and CDR2 SYGVQD (reference sequence). The CDR3 runs to 12 residues. The CDR3 protein is CASSESVGELFF. Here the CDR3 DNA reads TGCGCCAGCAGTGAGTCTGTCGGGGAGCTGTTTTTT.

The gene calls are TRBV5-1 and TRBJ2-3; no clear D gene. V lost 4 bases and J 2 bases, leaving 5 bases between the germline ends. This CDR3 region has 12 residues. Germline values: CDR1 SGHRS, CDR2 YFSETQ. The CDR3 DNA is TGCGCCAGCAGCGATAACACAGATACGCAGTATTTT. It codes for CASSDNTDTQYF.

V and J are TRBV19 and TRBJ1-5; tentatively, D is TRBD1 (5 bases). Germline V gene lookup returns CDR1 LNHDA and CDR2 SQIVND (reference sequence). Trimming removed 1 base at V and 0 bases at J, with 16 bases between. This CDR3 has 18 residues. The CDR3 nucleotides are TGTGCCAGTAGTATAGGGGTCGCGGGGCCGTATAGCAATCAGCCCCAGCATTTT. It translates to CASSIGVAGPYSNQPQHF.